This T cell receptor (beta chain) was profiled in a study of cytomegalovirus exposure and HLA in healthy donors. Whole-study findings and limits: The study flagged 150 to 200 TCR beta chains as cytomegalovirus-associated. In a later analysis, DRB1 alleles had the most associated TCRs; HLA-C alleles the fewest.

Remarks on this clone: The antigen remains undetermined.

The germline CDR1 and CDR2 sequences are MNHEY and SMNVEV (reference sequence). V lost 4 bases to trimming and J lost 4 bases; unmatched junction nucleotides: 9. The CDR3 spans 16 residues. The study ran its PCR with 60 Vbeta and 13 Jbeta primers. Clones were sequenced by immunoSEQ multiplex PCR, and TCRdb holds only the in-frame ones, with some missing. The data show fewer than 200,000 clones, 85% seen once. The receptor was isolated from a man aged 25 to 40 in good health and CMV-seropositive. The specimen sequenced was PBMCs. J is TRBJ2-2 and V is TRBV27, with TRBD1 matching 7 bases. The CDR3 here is CASSSRRQGITGELFF. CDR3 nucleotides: TGTGCCAGCAGTTCGAGACGACAGGGTATCACCGGGGAGCTGTTTTTT.